This T cell receptor beta chain is drawn from a study of neoadjuvant anti-PD-1 for oral cavity cancer. Study-level background: Patients without progression got a fourth dose around day 43. General study points: Non-responders to neoadjuvant nivolumab had significantly more clonal PBMC T cells than responders.

CDR1 and CDR2 (germline): MDHEN, SYDVKM. V was clipped by 7 bases and J by 4 bases; unmatched bases: 13. The CDR3 is 16 residues long. For this clone: As yet, its antigen is unknown.

Here immunoSEQ multiplex PCR was the method, and the copy in TCRdb shows in-frame clones only, minus some. Of about 72,000 clones detected, 83% appear once; the ten largest clones hold less than 4%. The sequencing used PBMCs, collected before nivolumab (anti-PD-1) treatment. The TCR originated in a person aged 35 to 85 with oral cavity squamous cell carcinoma. This chain connects TRBV28 to TRBJ1-5, with 7 bases matching TRBD1. The CDR3 reads CASTQMGPGGNQPQHF. The CDR3 DNA follows: TGTGCCAGCACCCAGATGGGCCCAGGGGGTAATCAGCCCCAGCATTTT.